The 2 T cell receptor beta chains listed next were all sequenced from one sample in a study of vaccination effects on CD4 cells after COVID-19. Repertoires were generated with immunoSEQ multiplex PCR, while TCRdb's copy carries only in-frame clones and drops some. The sample consists of over 60,000 clones, 70% to 75% of them appearing once. Antigen-specific CD4+ T cell clonotypes were called by their expansion after viral peptide-pool culture in ViraFEST. The authors isolated CD4+ T cells after 9 to 10 days of culture. All study participants received two doses of BNT162b2 or mRNA-1273 vaccine. For these TCRs, the target antigens are not known. Sequencing was performed on CD4+ T cells from PBMCs cultured with HCoV-229E spike peptides, taken after COVID-19 vaccination. These receptors originate from a human donor who received a COVID-19 vaccine.

A few counts support this clone. The rearrangement links TRBV2 to TRBJ1-5, with TRBD1 as a possible D gene (5 bases). From germline, CDR1 is SNHLY and CDR2 FYNNEI. The CDR3 is made up of 14 amino acids. With 7 bases removed from V and 6 bases from J, the gap between germline ends came to 16 bases. The CDR3 bases are TGTGCCAGCACCAGGGACTCGCTGCGTCAGCCCCAGCATTTT. Translation: CASTRDSLRQPQHF.

This clone was counted between two and nine times. This chain joins TRBV5-6 and TRBJ1-3; unclear D gene. The V gene lost 1 base and the J gene lost 2 bases, with 7 bases spanning the gap. The germline CDR1 and CDR2 sequences are SGHDT and YYEEEE. CDR3 length equals 14 residues. CDR3 loop: CASSLPGTGNTIYF. The CDR3 nucleotides are TGTGCCAGCAGCTTGCCAGGCACTGGAAACACCATATATTTT.